This T cell receptor (beta chain) is drawn from a study of control samples from healthy donors and cancer patients. V was pared by 5 bases and J by 7 bases, with 20 bases between. The germline gives CDR1 SGHTA, CDR2 FQGNSA. The CDR3 sequence is 15 residues long. Assay used: immunoSEQ multiplex PCR; TCRdb lists only in-frame clones, some missing. Among 140,000 to 150,000 clones, approximately 94% were seen once, and the ten largest hold 5.8%. Source material: blood. The sequence came from a man aged 18 to 29 in good health. This chain connects TRBV7-2 to TRBJ2-5; D remains unclear. The CDR3 reads CASSPDPLAKGTQYF. The CDR3 DNA is TGTGCCAGCAGCCCGGACCCTTTGGCAAAGGGGACCCAGTACTTC.